This entry concerns a single T cell receptor (beta chain). The sequenced fragment ends 3 residues before the CDR3 boundary, so the rest is inferred from the germline J gene. This sample is drawn from a study of T cells in women clearing cervical HPV infection. This CDR3 spans 15 amino acids. The ends lost 3 bases at V and 4 bases at J; junction bases unmatched: 4. CDR1 and CDR2 (germline): WNHNN, SYGVQD (reference sequence). Using immunoSEQ multiplex PCR, the repertoire was profiled, and TCRdb retains in-frame clones only, with some absent. Its table records approximately 37,000 clones. The specimen was blood buffy coat. The chain uses TRBV10-1 and TRBJ2-2, with 8 bases aligning to TRBD2. This receptor was taken from a woman aged 18 to 75 with a cervical HPV16 infection that either progressed to CIN3+ or cleared (not recorded which). CDR3 region: CASSDSGTVTGELFF. The part of the CDR3 DNA that was read is TGCGCCAGCAGTGATAGCGGGACGGTCACCGGGGAG.